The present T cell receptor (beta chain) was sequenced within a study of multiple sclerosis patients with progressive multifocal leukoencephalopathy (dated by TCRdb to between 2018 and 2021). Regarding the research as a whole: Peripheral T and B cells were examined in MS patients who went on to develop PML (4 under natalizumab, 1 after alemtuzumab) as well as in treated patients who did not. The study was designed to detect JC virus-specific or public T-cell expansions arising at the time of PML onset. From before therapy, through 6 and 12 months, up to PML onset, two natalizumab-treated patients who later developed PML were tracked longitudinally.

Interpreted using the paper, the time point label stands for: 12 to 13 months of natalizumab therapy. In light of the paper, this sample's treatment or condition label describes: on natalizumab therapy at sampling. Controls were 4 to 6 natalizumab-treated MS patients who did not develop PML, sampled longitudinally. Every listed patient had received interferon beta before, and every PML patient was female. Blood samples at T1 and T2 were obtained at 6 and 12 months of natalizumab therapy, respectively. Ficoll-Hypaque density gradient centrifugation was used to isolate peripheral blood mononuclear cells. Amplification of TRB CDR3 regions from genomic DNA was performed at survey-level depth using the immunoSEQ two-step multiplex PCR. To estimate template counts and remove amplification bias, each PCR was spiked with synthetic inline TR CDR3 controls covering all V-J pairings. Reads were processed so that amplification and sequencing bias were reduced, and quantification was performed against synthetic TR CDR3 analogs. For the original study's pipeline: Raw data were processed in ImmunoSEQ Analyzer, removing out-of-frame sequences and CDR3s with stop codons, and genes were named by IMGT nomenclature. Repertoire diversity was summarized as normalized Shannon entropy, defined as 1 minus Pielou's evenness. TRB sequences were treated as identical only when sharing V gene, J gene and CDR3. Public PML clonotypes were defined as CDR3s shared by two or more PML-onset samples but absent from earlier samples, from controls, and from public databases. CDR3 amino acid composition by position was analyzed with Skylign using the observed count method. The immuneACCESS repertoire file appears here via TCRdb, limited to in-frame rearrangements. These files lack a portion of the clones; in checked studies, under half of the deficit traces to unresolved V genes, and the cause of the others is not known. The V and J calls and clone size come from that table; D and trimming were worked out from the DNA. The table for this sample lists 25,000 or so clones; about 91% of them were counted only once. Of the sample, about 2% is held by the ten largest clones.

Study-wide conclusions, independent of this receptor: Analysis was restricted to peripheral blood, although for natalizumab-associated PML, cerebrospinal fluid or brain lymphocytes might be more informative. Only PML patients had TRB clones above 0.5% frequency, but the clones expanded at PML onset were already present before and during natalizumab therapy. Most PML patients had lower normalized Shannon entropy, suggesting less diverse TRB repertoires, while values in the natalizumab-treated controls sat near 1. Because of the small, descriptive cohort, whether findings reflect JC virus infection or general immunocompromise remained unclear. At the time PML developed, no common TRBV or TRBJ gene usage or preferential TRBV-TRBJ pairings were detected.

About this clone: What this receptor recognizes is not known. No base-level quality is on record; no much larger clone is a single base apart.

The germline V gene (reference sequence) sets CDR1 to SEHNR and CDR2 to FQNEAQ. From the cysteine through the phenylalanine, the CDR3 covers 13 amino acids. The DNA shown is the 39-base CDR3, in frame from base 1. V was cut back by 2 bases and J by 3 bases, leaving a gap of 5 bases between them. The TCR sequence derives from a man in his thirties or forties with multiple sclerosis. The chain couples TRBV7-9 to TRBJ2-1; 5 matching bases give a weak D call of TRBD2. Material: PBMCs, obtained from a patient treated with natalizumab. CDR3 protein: CASSLRDYNEQFF. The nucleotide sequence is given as TGTGCCAGCAGCTTACGGGACTACAATGAGCAGTTCTTC.